The source of this T cell receptor beta chain is a study of T cell repertoires in cytomegalovirus infection. Study-level information: It can be stated that public TCR beta signatures indicated CMV infection as well as a matching HLA type.

TCRdb re-called the reads through MiXCR, storing one row per CDR3 protein. The data show around 290,000 distinct CDR3 sequences, about a quarter seen once. Comments on this clonotype: The antigen remains unidentified.

Study-wide results and caveats: The cumulative frequency of public TCR beta families identified carriers of CMV plus the relevant HLA. Clonotype analysis showed dominance of the ex vivo response by HLA-C-restricted CMV-specific TCR beta clonotypes.

Trimming removed 7 bases from V and 8 bases from J, with 20 bases in between. The CDR3 consists of 15 residues. The clonotype originates from a human donor in good health (CMV status not recorded). Some clones in this sample may be carry-over from other donors' samples. Input material: PBMCs. The J gene is TRBJ1-4, the V gene TRBV12-3 or TRBV12-4; TRBD1 might be the D (5 bases). CDR3 bases: TGTGCCAGCACTCCGTCCCCCACAGGTGAAGAAAAACTGTTTTTT. This translates into CASTPSPTGEEKLFF.